A single TCR beta chain is shown here with its context. The antigen is undetermined. Produced via immunoSEQ multiplex PCR; TCRdb's table is partial and in-frame only. The sample records more than 200,000 clones, 50% to 80% being singletons. The sample comes from a study of shared clonotypes between healthy human individuals. Study at large: Donors were two women and a few men aged 18 to 49. Every donor yielded three CD4 naive, three CD4 memory, two CD8 naive and one CD8 memory plate.

General study points: Researchers found naive subsets generally carried larger estimated richness than memory subsets.

A split of CD4+ cells into CD45RA+ naive and CD45RA-negative memory subsets was performed. This clonotype was obtained from a young man in good health. The specimen sequenced was memory CD4+ T cells sorted from blood. Stated subset: CD45RA-negative fraction.

The CDR3 spells CASSYRVPREGELFF. The CDR3 DNA is TGTGCCAGCAGTTACCGGGTTCCTCGTGAGGGGGAGCTGTTTTTT. The chain combines TRBV6-5 with TRBJ2-2, with no clear D. Trimming stripped 2 bases from V and 8 bases from J, with 15 bases between. Germline values: CDR1 MNHEY, CDR2 SVGAGI. The CDR3 totals 15 residues.